The 27 T cell receptor beta chains below all came from one sample that was sequenced in a study of blood T cell repertoires in COVID-19. Some clones are missing from TCRdb's copy, which holds only in-frame ones; the method was immunoSEQ multiplex PCR. The sample consists of 36,000 or so clones, about 91% of them appearing once. The sample was peripheral blood. The receptors here all came from a woman in her 70s with active COVID-19.

CDR3 residues: CAEKDRNKNIQYF. Written as DNA, the CDR3 is TGTGCCGAAAAGGACAGAAATAAAAACATTCAGTACTTC. The rearrangement joins TRBV5-4 to TRBJ2-4; maybe TRBD1 (6 bases). There are 13 residues in the CDR3. Germline V gives CDR1 SGHNT, CDR2 YYREEE (reference sequence). V lost 10 bases to trimming and J lost 4 bases, with 15 bases between them.

The chain couples TRBV28 to TRBJ1-4; D remains ambiguous. Trimming removed 4 bases at V and 3 bases at J, with 9 bases between. The CDR3 runs to 14 residues. The germline V gene encodes CDR1 MDHEN and CDR2 SYDVKM. This CDR3 is CASSSQAPNEKLFF. CDR3 sequence (DNA): TGTGCCAGCAGTTCCCAGGCGCCTAATGAAAAACTGTTTTTT.

The chain has TRBV29-1 and TRBJ1-1; 7 bases align to TRBD1. J was trimmed by 0 bases and V by 5 bases; bases with no gene match: 6. CDR1 and CDR2 from the germline V gene are SQVTM and ANQGSEA. This CDR3 is 14 amino acids long. The CDR3 region is CSVLTGTVNTEAFF. The CDR3 DNA reads as TGCAGCGTTCTAACCGGGACAGTGAACACTGAAGCTTTCTTT.

This chain links TRBV19 with TRBJ1-1; 7 bases agree with TRBD1. Germline CDR1 reads LNHDA; CDR2 reads SQIVND (reference sequence). CDR3 length equals 13 residues. V gave up 6 bases and J gave up 3 bases; unmatched junction bases: 4. CDR3 sequence (DNA): TGTGCCAGTAGAACGGGACAGCACACTGAAGCTTTCTTT. Protein sequence: CASRTGQHTEAFF.

V is TRBV4-2 and J is TRBJ2-1; 8 positions match TRBD2. The CDR3 runs to 16 residues. Trimming cost V 4 bases and J 10 bases; bases outside gene matches: 15. Germline-derived CDR1 and CDR2 are LGHNA and YNFKEQ. The CDR3 loop is CASSPIGLAGAGEQFF. The CDR3, as DNA: TGTGCCAGCAGCCCCATAGGGCTAGCGGGTGCAGGAGAGCAGTTCTTC.

The chain links TRBV3-1 (or the pseudogene TRBV3-2) to TRBJ2-3; TRBD2 aligns across 13 bases. CDR3 length equals 17 residues. V shed 1 base, J shed 2 bases, and the junction held 3 bases outside the gene matches. Germline CDR1 is LGHDT and CDR2 is YNNKEL (reference sequence). The CDR3 sequence is CASSQGLAGGHTDTQYF. The DNA of the CDR3 is TGTGCCAGCAGCCAAGGACTAGCGGGGGGTCACACAGATACGCAGTATTTT.

V is TRBV3-1 (or the pseudogene TRBV3-2) and J is TRBJ2-3; TRBD1 aligns across 7 bases. Per the germline V gene, CDR1 is LGHDT and CDR2 is YNNKEL (reference sequence). This CDR3 contains 14 residues. J was trimmed by 2 bases and V by 5 bases; bases with no gene match: 4. DNA of the CDR3: TGTGCCAGCAGCGTAGGGGGCTTCACAGATACGCAGTATTTT. It yields the protein CASSVGGFTDTQYF.

The rearrangement joins TRBV5-1 to TRBJ1-2, with 8 bases that match TRBD1. This CDR3 has 13 residues. Germline V gene sequence: CDR1 SGHRS, CDR2 YFSETQ. The V gene end was trimmed by 5 bases and the J gene end by 6 bases; junction bases not matched to a gene: 6. As DNA, the CDR3 is TGCGCCAGCAGACCCGGACAGGGTAATGGCTACACCTTC. Its translation: CASRPGQGNGYTF.

V is TRBV5-1 and J is TRBJ1-1, with a possible D match to TRBD1 (6 bases). CDR1 is SGHRS and CDR2 is YFSETQ in the germline V gene. V was cut by 4 bases and J by 3 bases, with 10 bases left in between. The CDR3 runs 13 residues. CDR3 protein: CASSTDSHTEAFF. The CDR3 nucleotides read TGCGCCAGCAGCACGGACAGTCACACTGAAGCTTTCTTT.

V usage is TRBV5-5 and J usage is TRBJ2-1; D is ambiguous. V lost 0 bases, J lost 6 bases, and 13 bases lay in between. Germline CDR1 and CDR2: SGHKS and YYEKEE (reference sequence). The CDR3 extends over 15 amino acids. The CDR3 DNA reads as TGTGCCAGCAGCTTGGCCAAACTCTCGATCAATGAGCAGTTCTTC. Amino acids: CASSLAKLSINEQFF.

This chain uses TRBV2 with TRBJ2-5; 10 bases map to TRBD2. The CDR3 consists of 13 residues. Germline V gene data show CDR1 as SNHLY and CDR2 as FYNNEI. V dropped 8 bases and J dropped 13; count of bases not matched to a gene: 13. In DNA, the CDR3 is TGTGCCAGCTGGGGGGCTAGCGGGGGTCCTCGGTACTTC. Its translation is CASWGASGGPRYF.

This chain links TRBV11-2 with TRBJ2-3, with D possibly being TRBD2 (7 bases). V gave up 7 bases and J gave up 1 base, with 12 bases separating them. This CDR3 has 14 residues. The V gene's germline CDR1 is SGHAT and CDR2 FQNNGV. In DNA, the CDR3 is TGTGCCAGCACTTCGGGGGGCCGCACAGATACGCAGTATTTT. Translating gives CASTSGGRTDTQYF.

This clone was observed a single time. The chain combines TRBV18 with TRBJ2-2; 9 bases fit TRBD1. CDR1 is KGHSH, CDR2 LQKENI, per germline. Germline trimming cut 2 bases from V and 5 bases from J; bases unmatched to any gene: 0. The CDR3 loop spans 14 amino acids. The CDR3 DNA is TGTGCCAGCTCACCAGGGACAGGGACCGGGGAGCTGTTTTTT. As protein: CASSPGTGTGELFF.

The rearrangement links TRBV5-6 to TRBJ2-2; 9 bases are shared with TRBD1. In germline, CDR1 is SGHDT, CDR2 YYEEEE. There are 15 residues in the CDR3. Unmatched junction bases numbered 1, after V lost 3 bases and J lost 1 base. CDR3 region: CASSWGQGNTGELFF. The CDR3 nucleotides are TGTGCCAGCAGCTGGGGACAGGGGAACACCGGGGAGCTGTTTTTT.

The gene calls are TRBV12-3 or TRBV12-4 and TRBJ2-3; TRBD2 agrees at 8 bases. The CDR3 has 13 residues. Trimming cost V 5 bases and J 4 bases; bases outside gene matches: 2. The CDR3 region is CASSVLAADTQYF. DNA for the CDR3: TGTGCCAGCAGTGTACTAGCGGCAGATACGCAGTATTTT.

The chain joins TRBV27 to TRBJ1-6, with D possibly being TRBD1 (5 bases). Germline V CDR1 and CDR2: MNHEY, SMNVEV (reference sequence). V gave up 6 bases and J gave up 6 bases, with 12 bases separating them. CDR3 length: 14 residues. In DNA form, the CDR3 reads TGTGCCAGCAGCCCTATTCAGGGTAATTCACCCCTCCACTTT. Translated: CASSPIQGNSPLHF.

This chain links TRBV5-8 with TRBJ1-5; 9 nucleotides match TRBD1. The V gene's germline CDR1 is SGHTS and CDR2 YDEGEE. V dropped 3 bases and J dropped 6; count of bases not matched to a gene: 13. The CDR3 totals 17 residues. CDR3 DNA: TGTGCCAGCAGCTGGGGACAGGGAGGCCTCGGGAGTCAGCCCCAGCATTTT. Translated, it gives CASSWGQGGLGSQPQHF.

J is TRBJ1-1 and V is TRBV2; a possible D gene is TRBD1 (5 bases). This CDR3 is 14 amino acids long. V lost 2 bases and J lost 1, with 8 bases in between. CDR1 and CDR2 from the germline V gene are SNHLY and FYNNEI. The CDR3 is CASSERGGNTEAFF. CDR3 in DNA: TGTGCCAGCAGTGAAAGGGGTGGGAACACTGAAGCTTTCTTT.

This rearrangement joins TRBV19 to TRBJ1-2, with no clear D. CDR1 and CDR2 (germline): LNHDA, SQIVND (reference sequence). This CDR3 spans 16 amino acids. V lost 3 bases and J 4 bases, leaving 18 bases between the germline ends. CDR3: CASSIQLTTATYGYTF. The DNA for the CDR3 is TGTGCCAGTAGTATCCAACTGACAACGGCTACCTATGGCTACACCTTC.

The chain recombines TRBV27 with TRBJ1-5, with TRBD1 identical over 7 bases. Germline V gives CDR1 MNHEY, CDR2 SMNVEV (reference sequence). The V segment lost 5 bases and the J segment 4 bases; nucleotides outside the gene matches: 8. CDR3 length: 15 amino acids. In nucleotides, the CDR3 is TGTGCCAGCAGTCAAAGACAGGGTCGTAATCAGCCCCAGCATTTT. This sequence encodes CASSQRQGRNQPQHF.

This clone was seen a single time. The chain recombines TRBV4-3 with TRBJ1-1; D perhaps matches TRBD1 (6 bases). Germline CDR1 and CDR2: LGHNA and YSLEER. Trimming left V 4 bases short and J 1 base short, with 13 bases between. CDR3 length: 15 amino acids. CDR3 residues: CASSRGHGANTEAFF. In DNA form, the CDR3 reads TGCGCCAGCAGCCGGGGACATGGGGCGAACACTGAAGCTTTCTTT.

The V call is TRBV20-1, the J call TRBJ2-4; perhaps TRBD2 as D (6 bases). Germline-derived CDR1 and CDR2 are DFQATT and SNEGSKA (reference sequence). V was pared by 6 bases and J by 0 bases, with 18 bases between. The CDR3 loop spans 16 amino acids. CDR3 residues: CSASEDGTAAKNIQYF. In nucleotides, the CDR3 is TGCAGTGCCAGTGAGGACGGGACTGCAGCCAAAAACATTCAGTACTTC.

A single count supports this clone. The V call is TRBV18, the J call TRBJ2-7, with D perhaps TRBD1 (6 bases). The CDR3 totals 14 residues. Trimming pared 6 bases from V and 2 bases from J, leaving 14 bases between. Germline CDR1 and CDR2: KGHSH and LQKENI. CDR3 sequence reads: CASSPNEGAYEQYF. The CDR3 DNA reads as TGTGCCAGCTCCCCTAACGAGGGGGCCTACGAGCAGTACTTC.

This clone was observed once. The V call is TRBV28, the J call TRBJ1-6; 8 bases align to TRBD1. Trimming cost V 11 bases and J 9 bases; bases outside gene matches: 9. CDR1 and CDR2 (germline): MDHEN, SYDVKM. The CDR3 length is 13 residues. Written as DNA, the CDR3 is TGTGCCGCTTCAGGGGGCGCGGCTTCACCCCTCCACTTT. This encodes CAASGGAASPLHF. Full variable domain (missing parts from reference TRBV28 and TRBJ1-6): DVKVTQSSRYLVKRTGEKVFLECVQDMDHENMFWYRQDPGLGLRLIYFSYDVKMKEKGDIPEGYSVSREKKERFSLILESASTNQTSMYLCAASGGAASPLHFGNGTRLTVT.

This chain connects TRBV10-2 to TRBJ2-7, with a weak D call TRBD2 (6 bases). The CDR3 has 14 amino acids. Looked up from germline, CDR1 is WSHSY and CDR2 is SAAADI. Trimming shortened V by 6 bases and J by 1 base, and 13 bases separated the two germline ends. The CDR3 sequence: CASRWGDGSYEQYF. The CDR3 region has the DNA TGCGCCAGCAGGTGGGGGGACGGTTCCTACGAGCAGTACTTC.

This clone was detected only once. The chain has TRBV3-1 (or the pseudogene TRBV3-2) and TRBJ1-2, with 9 bases that match TRBD1. The CDR3 consists of 18 residues. Germline V lookup: CDR1 LGHDT, CDR2 YNNKEL (reference sequence). V lost 0 bases and J lost 4; bases outside the gene matches: 12. CDR3 in amino acids: CASSQDLGTGLTSYGYTF. The CDR3 nucleotides are TGTGCCAGCAGCCAAGATTTAGGGACAGGGCTTACGAGCTATGGCTACACCTTC.

The chain links TRBV6-6 to TRBJ2-6; D possibly corresponds to TRBD1 (5 bases). The length of the CDR3 is 15 residues. The V end was cut by 2 bases, the J end by 4 bases, with 9 bases between. Germline lookup yields CDR1 MNHNY and CDR2 SVGAGI (reference sequence). CDR3: CASSYKGQGANVLTF. The CDR3 DNA sequence: TGTGCCAGCAGTTACAAGGGGCAGGGGGCCAACGTCCTGACTTTC.